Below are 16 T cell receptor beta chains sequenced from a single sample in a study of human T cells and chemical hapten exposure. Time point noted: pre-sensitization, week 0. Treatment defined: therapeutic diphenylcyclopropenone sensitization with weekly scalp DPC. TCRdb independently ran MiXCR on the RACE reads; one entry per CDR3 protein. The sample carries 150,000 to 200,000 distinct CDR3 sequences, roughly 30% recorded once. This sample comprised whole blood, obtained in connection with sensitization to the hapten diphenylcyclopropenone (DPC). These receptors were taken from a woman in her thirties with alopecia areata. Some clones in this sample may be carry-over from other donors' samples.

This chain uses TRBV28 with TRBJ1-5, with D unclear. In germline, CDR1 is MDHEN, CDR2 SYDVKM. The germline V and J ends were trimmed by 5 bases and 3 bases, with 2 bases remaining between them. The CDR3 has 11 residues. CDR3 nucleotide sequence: TGTGCCAGCAGTATCAATCAGCCCCAGCATTTT. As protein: CASSINQPQHF.

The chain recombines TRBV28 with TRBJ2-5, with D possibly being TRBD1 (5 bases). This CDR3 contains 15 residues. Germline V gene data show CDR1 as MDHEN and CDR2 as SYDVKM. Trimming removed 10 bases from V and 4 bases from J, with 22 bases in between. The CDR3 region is CATKPGWPNSETQYF. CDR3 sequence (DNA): TGTGCCACTAAGCCAGGGTGGCCCAATTCAGAGACCCAGTACTTC. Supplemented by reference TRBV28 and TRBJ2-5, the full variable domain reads DVKVTQSSRYLVKRTGEKVFLECVQDMDHENMFWYRQDPGLGLRLIYFSYDVKMKEKGDIPEGYSVSREKKERFSLILESASTNQTSMYLCATKPGWPNSETQYFGPGTRLLVL.

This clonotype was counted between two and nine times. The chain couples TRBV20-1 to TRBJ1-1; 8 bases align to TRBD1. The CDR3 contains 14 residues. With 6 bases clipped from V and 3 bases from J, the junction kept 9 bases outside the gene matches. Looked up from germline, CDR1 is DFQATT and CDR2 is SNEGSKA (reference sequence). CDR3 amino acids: CSARTGQVDTEAFF. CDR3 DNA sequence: TGCAGTGCCAGGACAGGGCAGGTCGACACTGAAGCTTTCTTT.

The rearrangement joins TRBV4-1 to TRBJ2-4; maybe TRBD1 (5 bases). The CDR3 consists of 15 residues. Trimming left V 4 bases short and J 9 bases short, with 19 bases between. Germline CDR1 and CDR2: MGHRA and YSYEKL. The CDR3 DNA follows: TGCGCCAGCAGCCGCGACATTGGGGCCCCTGTCATTCAGTACTTC. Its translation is CASSRDIGAPVIQYF.

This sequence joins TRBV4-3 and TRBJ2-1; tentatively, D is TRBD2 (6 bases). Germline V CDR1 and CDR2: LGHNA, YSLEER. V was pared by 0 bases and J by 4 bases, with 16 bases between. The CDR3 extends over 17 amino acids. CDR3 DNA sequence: TGCGCCAGCAGCCAAGAAGTTAGCGGACCCTATTACAATGAGCAGTTCTTC. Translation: CASSQEVSGPYYNEQFF.

The CDR3: CASSTAGVSGHEQYF. CDR3 DNA: TGTGCCAGCAGTACCGCGGGAGTAAGCGGCCACGAGCAGTACTTC. This rearrangement joins TRBV12-3 or TRBV12-4 to TRBJ2-7, with TRBD2 matching over 7 bases. Losses at the gene ends were 5 bases for V and 5 bases for J; bases not matched to a gene: 12. The CDR3 spans 15 residues.

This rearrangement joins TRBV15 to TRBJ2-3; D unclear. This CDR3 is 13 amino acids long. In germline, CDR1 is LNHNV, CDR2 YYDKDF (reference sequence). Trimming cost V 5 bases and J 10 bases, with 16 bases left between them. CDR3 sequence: CATSAMEWSPQYF. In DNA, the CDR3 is TGTGCCACCAGCGCCATGGAGTGGTCCCCGCAGTATTTT.

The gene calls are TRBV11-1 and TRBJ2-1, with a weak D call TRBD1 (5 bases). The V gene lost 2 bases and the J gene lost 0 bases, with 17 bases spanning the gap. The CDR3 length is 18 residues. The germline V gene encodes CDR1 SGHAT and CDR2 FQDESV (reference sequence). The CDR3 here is CASSLSAPRASSYNEQFF. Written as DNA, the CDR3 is TGTGCCAGCAGCTTATCAGCCCCCAGGGCAAGCTCCTACAATGAGCAGTTCTTC. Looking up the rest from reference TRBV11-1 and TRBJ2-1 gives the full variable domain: EAEVAQSPRYKITEKSQAVAFWCDPISGHATLYWYRQILGQGPELLVQFQDESVVDDSQLPKDRFSAERLKGVDSTLKIQPAELGDSAMYLCASSLSAPRASSYNEQFFGPGTRLTVL.

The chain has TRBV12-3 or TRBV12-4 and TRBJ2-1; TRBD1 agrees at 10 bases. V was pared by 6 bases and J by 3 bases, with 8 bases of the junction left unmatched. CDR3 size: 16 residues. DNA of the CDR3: TGTGCCAGCAGGTCCCCCGGGACAGGGGACTACAATGAGCAGTTCTTC. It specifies CASRSPGTGDYNEQFF.

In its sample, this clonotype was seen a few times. This chain's CDR3 is CASNRDGPYEQYF. CDR3 coding DNA: TGCGCCAGCAACCGGGACGGTCCCTACGAGCAGTACTTC. The J gene is TRBJ2-7, the V gene TRBV5-1; D may be TRBD1 or TRBD2 (5 bases each). Trimming took 6 bases from V and 2 from J, leaving 12 bases between them. In germline, CDR1 is SGHRS, CDR2 YFSETQ. CDR3 length: 13 amino acids.

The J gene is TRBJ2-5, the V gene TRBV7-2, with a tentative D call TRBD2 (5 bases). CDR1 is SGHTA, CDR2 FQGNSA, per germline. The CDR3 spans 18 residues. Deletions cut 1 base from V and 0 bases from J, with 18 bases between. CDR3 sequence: CASSLGRNARRNQETQYF. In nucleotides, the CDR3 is TGTGCCAGCAGCTTAGGGCGAAATGCGAGGAGGAACCAAGAGACCCAGTACTTC.

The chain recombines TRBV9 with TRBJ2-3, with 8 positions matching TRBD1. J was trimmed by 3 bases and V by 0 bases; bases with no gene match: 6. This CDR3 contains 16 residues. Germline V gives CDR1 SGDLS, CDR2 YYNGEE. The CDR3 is CASSVGQGALTDTQYF. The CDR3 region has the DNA TGTGCCAGCAGCGTAGGCCAGGGGGCGCTGACAGATACGCAGTATTTT.

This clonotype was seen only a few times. The CDR3 DNA sequence: TGTGCCACCCAACTCGACTGGAGCCACAATGAGCAGTTCTTC. It yields the protein CATQLDWSHNEQFF. This rearrangement joins TRBV11-2 to TRBJ2-1; D gene ambiguous. V lost 10 bases and J lost 5, with 18 bases in between. Germline V CDR1 and CDR2: SGHAT, FQNNGV. This CDR3 is built from 14 residues.

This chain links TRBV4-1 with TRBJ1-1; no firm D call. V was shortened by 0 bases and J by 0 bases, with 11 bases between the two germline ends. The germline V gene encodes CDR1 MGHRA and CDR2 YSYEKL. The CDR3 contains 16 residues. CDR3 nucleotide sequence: TGCGCCAGCAGCCAAGATTGGAGGGATATGAACACTGAAGCTTTCTTT. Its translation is CASSQDWRDMNTEAFF.

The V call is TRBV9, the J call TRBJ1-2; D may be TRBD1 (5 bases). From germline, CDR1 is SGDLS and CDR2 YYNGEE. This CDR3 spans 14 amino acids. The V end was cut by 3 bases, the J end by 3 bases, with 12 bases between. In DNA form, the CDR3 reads TGTGCCAGCAGCGGGCGGGGGTTTGACTATGGCTACACCTTC. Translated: CASSGRGFDYGYTF.

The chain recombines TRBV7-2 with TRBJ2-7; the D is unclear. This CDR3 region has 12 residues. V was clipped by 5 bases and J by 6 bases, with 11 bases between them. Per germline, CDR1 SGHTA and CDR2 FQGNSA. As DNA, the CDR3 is TGTGCCAGCAGCGATATGCTGGGCGAGCAGTACTTC. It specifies CASSDMLGEQYF.